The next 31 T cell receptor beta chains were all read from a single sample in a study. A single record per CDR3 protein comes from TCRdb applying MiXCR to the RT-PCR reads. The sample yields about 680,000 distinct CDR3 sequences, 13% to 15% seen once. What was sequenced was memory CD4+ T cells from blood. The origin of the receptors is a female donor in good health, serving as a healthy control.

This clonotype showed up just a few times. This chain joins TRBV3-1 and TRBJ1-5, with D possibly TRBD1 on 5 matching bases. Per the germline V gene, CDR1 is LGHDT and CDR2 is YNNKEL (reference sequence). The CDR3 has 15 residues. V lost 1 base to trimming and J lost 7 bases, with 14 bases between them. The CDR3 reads CASSQVIGAGQPQHF. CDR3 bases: TGTGCCAGCAGCCAAGTAATAGGGGCTGGACAGCCCCAGCATTTT.

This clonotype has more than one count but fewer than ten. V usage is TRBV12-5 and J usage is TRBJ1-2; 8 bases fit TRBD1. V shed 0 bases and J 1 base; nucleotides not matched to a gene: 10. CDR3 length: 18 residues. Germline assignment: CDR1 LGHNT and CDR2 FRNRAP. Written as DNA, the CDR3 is TGTGCTAGTGGTTTGGTCCTCGGACAGGGAAGCCTTAACTATGGCTACACCTTC. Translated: CASGLVLGQGSLNYGYTF.

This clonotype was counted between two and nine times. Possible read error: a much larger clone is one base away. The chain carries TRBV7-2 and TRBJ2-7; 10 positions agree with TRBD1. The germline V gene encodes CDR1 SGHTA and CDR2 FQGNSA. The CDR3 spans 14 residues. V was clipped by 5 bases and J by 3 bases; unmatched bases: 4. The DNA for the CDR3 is TGTGCCAGCAGCGTCCGGGACAGGGGCTACGAGCAGTACTTC. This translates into CASSVRDRGYEQYF. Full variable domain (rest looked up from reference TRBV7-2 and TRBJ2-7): GAGVSQSPSNKVTEKGKDVELRCDPISGHTALYWYRQSLGQGLEFLIYFQGNSAPDKSGLPSDRFSAERTGGSVSTLTIQRTQQEDSAVYLCASSVRDRGYEQYFGPGTRLTVT.

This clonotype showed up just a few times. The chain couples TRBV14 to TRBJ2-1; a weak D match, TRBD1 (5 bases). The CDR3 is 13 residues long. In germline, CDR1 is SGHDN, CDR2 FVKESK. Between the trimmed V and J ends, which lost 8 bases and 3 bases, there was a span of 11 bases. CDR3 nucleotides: TGTGCCAGCCAGGGTGGGGTCTACAATGAGCAGTTCTTC. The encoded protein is CASQGGVYNEQFF. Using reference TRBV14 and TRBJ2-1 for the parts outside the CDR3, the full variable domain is EAGVTQFPSHSVIEKGQTVTLRCDPISGHDNLYWYRRVMGKEIKFLLHFVKESKQDESGMPNNRFLAERTGGTYSTLKVQPAELEDSGVYFCASQGGVYNEQFFGPGTRLTVL.

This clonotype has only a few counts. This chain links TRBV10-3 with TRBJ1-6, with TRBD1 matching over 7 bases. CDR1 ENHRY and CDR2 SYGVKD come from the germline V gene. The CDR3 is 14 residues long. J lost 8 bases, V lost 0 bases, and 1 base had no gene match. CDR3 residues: CAISESGTDSPLHF. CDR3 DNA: TGTGCCATCAGTGAGTCCGGGACAGATTCACCCCTCCACTTT.

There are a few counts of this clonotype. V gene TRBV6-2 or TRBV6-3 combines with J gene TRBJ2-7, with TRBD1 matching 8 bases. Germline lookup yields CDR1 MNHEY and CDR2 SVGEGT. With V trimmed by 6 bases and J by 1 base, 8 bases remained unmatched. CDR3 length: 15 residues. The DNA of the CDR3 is TGTGCCAGCAGGGAACATGGACAGGGATCCTACGAGCAGTACTTC. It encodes CASREHGQGSYEQYF.

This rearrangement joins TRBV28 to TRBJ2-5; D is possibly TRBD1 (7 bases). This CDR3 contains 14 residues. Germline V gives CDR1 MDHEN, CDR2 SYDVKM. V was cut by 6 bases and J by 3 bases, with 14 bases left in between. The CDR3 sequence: CASRAGGLEETQYF. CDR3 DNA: TGTGCCAGCAGGGCAGGGGGGCTTGAAGAGACCCAGTACTTC. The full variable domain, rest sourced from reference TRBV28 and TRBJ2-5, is DVKVTQSSRYLVKRTGEKVFLECVQDMDHENMFWYRQDPGLGLRLIYFSYDVKMKEKGDIPEGYSVSREKKERFSLILESASTNQTSMYLCASRAGGLEETQYFGPGTRLLVL.

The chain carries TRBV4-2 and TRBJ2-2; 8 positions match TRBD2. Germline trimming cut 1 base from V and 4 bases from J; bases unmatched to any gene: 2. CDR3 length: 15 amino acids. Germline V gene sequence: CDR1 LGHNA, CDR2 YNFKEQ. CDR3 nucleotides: TGTGCCAGCAGCCAAGTCGGGGGGGGCACCGGGGAGCTGTTTTTT. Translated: CASSQVGGGTGELFF.

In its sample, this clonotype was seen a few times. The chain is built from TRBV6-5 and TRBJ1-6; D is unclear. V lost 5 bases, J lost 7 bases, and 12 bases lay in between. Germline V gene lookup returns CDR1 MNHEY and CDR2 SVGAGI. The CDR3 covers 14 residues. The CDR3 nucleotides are TGTGCCAGCAGTATGGATGGTTTGAATTCACCCCTCCACTTT. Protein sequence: CASSMDGLNSPLHF.

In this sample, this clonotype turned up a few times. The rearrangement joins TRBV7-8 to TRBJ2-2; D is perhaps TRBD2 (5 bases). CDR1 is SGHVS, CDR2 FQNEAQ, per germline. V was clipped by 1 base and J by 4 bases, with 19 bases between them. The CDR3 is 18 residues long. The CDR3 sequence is CASSLVGRTWMVTGELFF. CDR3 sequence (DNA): TGTGCCAGCAGCTTAGTAGGGAGAACGTGGATGGTCACCGGGGAGCTGTTTTTT.

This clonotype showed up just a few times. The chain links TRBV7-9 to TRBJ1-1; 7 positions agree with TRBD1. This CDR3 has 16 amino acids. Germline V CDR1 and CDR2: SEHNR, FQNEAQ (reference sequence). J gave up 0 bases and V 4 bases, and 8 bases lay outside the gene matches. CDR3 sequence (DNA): TGTGCCAGCAGCTCGGGACAGTGGAGTATGAACACTGAAGCTTTCTTT. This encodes CASSSGQWSMNTEAFF.

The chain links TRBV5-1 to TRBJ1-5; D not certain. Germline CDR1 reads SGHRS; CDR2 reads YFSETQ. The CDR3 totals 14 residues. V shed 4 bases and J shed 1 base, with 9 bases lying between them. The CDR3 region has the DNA TGCGCCAGCAGCCCCTTTGACAGCAATCAGCCCCAGCATTTT. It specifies CASSPFDSNQPQHF.

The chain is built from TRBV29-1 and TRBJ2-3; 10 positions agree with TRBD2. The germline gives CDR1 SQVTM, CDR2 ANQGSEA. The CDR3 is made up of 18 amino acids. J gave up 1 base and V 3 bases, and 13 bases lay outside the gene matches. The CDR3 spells CSVDRLAGGSGGTDTQYF. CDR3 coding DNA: TGCAGCGTTGATCGACTAGCGGGTGGTTCTGGTGGCACAGATACGCAGTATTTT.

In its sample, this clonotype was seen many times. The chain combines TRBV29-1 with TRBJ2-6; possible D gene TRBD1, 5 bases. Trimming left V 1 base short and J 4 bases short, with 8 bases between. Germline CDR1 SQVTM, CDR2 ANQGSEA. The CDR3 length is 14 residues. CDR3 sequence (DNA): TGCAGCGTTGAAGCAGGGTCCGGGGCCAACGTCCTGACTTTC. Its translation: CSVEAGSGANVLTF.

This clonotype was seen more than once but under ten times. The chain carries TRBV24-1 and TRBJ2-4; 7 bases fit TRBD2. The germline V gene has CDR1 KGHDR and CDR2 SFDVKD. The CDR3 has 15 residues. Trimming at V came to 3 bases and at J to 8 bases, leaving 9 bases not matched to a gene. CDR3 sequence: CATSDAGRERDIQYF. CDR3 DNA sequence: TGTGCCACCAGTGATGCCGGGCGGGAGAGGGACATTCAGTACTTC.

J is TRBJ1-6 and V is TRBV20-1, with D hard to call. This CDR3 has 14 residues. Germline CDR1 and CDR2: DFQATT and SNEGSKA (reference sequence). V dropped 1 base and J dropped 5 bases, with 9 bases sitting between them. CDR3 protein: CSARATGNNSPLHF. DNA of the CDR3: TGCAGTGCTAGAGCGACGGGGAATAATTCACCCCTCCACTTT.

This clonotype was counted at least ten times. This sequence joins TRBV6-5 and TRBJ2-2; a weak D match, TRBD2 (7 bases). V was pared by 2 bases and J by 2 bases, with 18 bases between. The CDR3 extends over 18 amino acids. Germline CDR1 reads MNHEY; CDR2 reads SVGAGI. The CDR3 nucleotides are TGTGCCAGCAGTTACGATATTCGCGGGGGCTATAACACCGGGGAGCTGTTTTTT. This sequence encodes CASSYDIRGGYNTGELFF.

The CDR3: CAWSHSSGNTIYF. CDR3 nucleotide sequence: TGTGCCTGGAGTCATAGCTCTGGAAACACCATATATTTT. The chain recombines TRBV30 with TRBJ1-3; D ambiguous. Germline loops: CDR1 GTSNPN, CDR2 SVGIG (reference sequence). This CDR3 region has 13 residues. V gave up 2 bases and J gave up 0 bases, with 5 bases separating them.

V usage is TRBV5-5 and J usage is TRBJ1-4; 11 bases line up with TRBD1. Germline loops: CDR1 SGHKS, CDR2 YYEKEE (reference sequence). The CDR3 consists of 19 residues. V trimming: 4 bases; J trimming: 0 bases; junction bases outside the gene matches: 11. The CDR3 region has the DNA TGTGCCAGCAGCCGATCTACCGGGACAGGGGGACCAACTAATGAAAAACTGTTTTTT. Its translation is CASSRSTGTGGPTNEKLFF. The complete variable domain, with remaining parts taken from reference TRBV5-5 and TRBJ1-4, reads DAGVTQSPTHLIKTRGQQVTLRCSPISGHKSVSWYQQVLGQGPQFIFQYYEKEERGRGNFPDRFSARQFPNYSSELNVNALLLGDSALYLCASSRSTGTGGPTNEKLFFGSGTQLSVL.

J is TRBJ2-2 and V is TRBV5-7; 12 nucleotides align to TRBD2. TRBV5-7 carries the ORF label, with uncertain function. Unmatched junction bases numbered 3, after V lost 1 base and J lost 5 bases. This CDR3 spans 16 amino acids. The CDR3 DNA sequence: TGTGCCAGCAGCTTGTGTCTAGCGGGAGGGACCGGGGAGCTGTTTTTT. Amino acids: CASSLCLAGGTGELFF.

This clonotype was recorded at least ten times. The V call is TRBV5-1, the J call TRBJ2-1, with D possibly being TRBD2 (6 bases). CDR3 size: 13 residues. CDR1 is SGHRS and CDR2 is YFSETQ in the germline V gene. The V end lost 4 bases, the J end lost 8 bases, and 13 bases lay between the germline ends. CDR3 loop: CASSPREFDEQFF. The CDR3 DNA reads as TGCGCCAGCAGCCCTCGGGAGTTTGATGAGCAGTTCTTC.

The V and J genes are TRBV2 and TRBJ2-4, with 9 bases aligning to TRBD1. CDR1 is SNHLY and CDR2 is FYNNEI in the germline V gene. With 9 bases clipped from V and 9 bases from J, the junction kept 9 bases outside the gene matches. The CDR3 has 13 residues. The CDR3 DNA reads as TGTGCCAGGTCGGGACAGGGCGAGGGCATTCAGTACTTC. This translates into CARSGQGEGIQYF.

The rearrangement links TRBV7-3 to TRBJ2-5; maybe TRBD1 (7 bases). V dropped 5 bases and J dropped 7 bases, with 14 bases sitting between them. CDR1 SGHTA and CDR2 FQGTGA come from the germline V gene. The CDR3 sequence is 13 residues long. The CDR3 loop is CASSPGGPGTQYF. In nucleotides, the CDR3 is TGTGCCAGCAGCCCAGGGGGGCCTGGGACCCAGTACTTC.

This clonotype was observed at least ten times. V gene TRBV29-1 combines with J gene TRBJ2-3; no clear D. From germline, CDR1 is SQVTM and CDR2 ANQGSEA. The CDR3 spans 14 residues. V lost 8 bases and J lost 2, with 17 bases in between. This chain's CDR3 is CSSSDVGNTDTQYF. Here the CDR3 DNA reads TGCAGCTCATCTGACGTGGGGAACACAGATACGCAGTATTTT.

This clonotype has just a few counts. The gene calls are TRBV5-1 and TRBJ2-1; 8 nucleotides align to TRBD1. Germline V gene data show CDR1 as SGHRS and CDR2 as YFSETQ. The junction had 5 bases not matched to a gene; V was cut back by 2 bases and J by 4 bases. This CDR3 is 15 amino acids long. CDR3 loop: CASSFDRGTYNEQFF. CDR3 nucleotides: TGCGCCAGCAGCTTCGACAGGGGTACTTACAATGAGCAGTTCTTC. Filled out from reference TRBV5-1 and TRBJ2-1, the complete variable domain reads KAGVTQTPRYLIKTRGQQVTLSCSPISGHRSVSWYQQTPGQGLQFLFEYFSETQRNKGNFPGRFSGRQFSNSRSEMNVSTLELGDSALYLCASSFDRGTYNEQFFGPGTRLTVL.

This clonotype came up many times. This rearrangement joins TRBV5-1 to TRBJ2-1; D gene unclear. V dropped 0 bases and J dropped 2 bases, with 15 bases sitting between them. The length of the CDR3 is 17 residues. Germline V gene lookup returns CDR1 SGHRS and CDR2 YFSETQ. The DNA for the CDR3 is TGCGCCAGCAGCTTGGTCCTGGGATTAGCTCCCTACAATGAGCAGTTCTTC. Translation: CASSLVLGLAPYNEQFF.

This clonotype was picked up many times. The CDR3 DNA reads TGTGCCAGCAGTTTAAGCCCGGACTCCCTCGGAATCCACAATGAGCAGTTCTTC. Its protein product is CASSLSPDSLGIHNEQFF. This chain connects TRBV27 to TRBJ2-1, with TRBD2 as a possible D gene (5 bases). Per the germline V gene, CDR1 is MNHEY and CDR2 is SMNVEV (reference sequence). Trimming took off 2 bases at V and 5 bases at J, with 22 bases between the two ends. The CDR3 extends over 18 amino acids.

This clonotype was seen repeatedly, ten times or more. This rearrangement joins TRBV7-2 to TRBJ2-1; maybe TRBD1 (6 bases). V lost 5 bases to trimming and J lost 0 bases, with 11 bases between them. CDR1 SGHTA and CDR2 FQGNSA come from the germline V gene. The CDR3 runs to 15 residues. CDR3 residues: CASSVRGSSYNEQFF. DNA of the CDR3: TGTGCCAGCAGCGTGAGGGGGAGCTCCTACAATGAGCAGTTCTTC.

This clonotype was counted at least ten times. The CDR3 spells CASRDRGYSYEQYF. The DNA of the CDR3 is TGTGCCAGCAGAGACAGGGGGTATTCCTACGAGCAGTACTTC. The chain is built from TRBV6-6 and TRBJ2-7; 9 bases agree with TRBD1. Germline V gene sequence: CDR1 MNHNY, CDR2 SVGAGI (reference sequence). CDR3 length equals 14 residues. The V and J ends lost 6 bases and 1 base, in that order; junction bases with no gene match: 4.

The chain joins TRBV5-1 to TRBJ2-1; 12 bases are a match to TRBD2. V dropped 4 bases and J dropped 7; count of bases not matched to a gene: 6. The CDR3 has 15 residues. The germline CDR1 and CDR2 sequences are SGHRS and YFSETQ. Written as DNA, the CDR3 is TGCGCCAGCAGCCACGGACTAGCGGGACTGAATGAGCAGTTCTTC. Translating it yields CASSHGLAGLNEQFF.

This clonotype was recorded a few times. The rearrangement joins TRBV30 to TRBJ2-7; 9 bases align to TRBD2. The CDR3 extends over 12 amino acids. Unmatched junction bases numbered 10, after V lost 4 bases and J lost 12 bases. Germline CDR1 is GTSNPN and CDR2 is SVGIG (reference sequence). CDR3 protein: CAWTRSLAGPYF. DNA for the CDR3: TGTGCCTGGACCCGTAGTCTAGCGGGACCGTACTTC.